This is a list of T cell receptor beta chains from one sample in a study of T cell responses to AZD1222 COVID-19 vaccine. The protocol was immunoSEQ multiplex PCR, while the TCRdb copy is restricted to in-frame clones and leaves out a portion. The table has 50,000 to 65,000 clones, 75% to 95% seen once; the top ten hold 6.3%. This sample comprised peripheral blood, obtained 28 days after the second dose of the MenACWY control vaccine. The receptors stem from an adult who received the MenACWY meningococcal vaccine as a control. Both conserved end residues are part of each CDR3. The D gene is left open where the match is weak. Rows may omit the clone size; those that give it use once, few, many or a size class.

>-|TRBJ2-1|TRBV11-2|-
TGTGCCAGCAGCCTAGGACAGAACAATGAGCAGTTCTTC
CASSLGQNNEQFF
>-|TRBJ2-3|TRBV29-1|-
TGCAGCGCTCCCCTAGCGAGTAGCACAGATACGCAGTATTTT
CSAPLASSTDTQYF
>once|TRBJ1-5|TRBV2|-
TGTGCCAGCAGGGCTCGCGCAGGGGAGGGTCAGCCCCAGCATTTT
CASRARAGEGQPQHF
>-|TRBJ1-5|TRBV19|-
-
CASTSGTEIFNQHF
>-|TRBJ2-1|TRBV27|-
TGTGCCAGCAGTTCCCAGGGGAAAGGGGCCGGTAATGAGCAGTTCTTC
CASSSQGKGAGNEQFF
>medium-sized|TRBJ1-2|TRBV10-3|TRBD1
TGTGCCATTCGGCCGGGGGACAGGCGGCCCCTATACTATGGCTACACCTTC
CAIRPGDRRPLYYGYTF
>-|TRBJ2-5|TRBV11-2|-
TGTGCCAGCAGTGGGGGCTACCAAAACTTC
CASSGGYQNF
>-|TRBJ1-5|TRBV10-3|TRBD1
TGTGCCATCAAGGGGACAGAAGATCAGCCCCAGCATTTT
CAIKGTEDQPQHF
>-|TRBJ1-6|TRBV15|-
TGTGCCACCAGCAGAGGGCCGGGATACGAGACCGCCTATAATTCACCCCTCCACTTT
CATSRGPGYETAYNSPLHF
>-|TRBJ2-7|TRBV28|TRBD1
TGTGCCAGCAGTTTAACAGGGGGGTCCTACGAGCAGTACTTC
CASSLTGGSYEQYF
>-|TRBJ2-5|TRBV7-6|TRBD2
TGTGCCAGCAGCCCTTACGCTAGCGGAGAGACCCAGTACTTC
CASSPYASGETQYF
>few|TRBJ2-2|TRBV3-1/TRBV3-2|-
TGTGCCAGCAGCTTAAGTTTCAGCACCGGGGAGCTGTTTTTT
CASSLSFSTGELFF
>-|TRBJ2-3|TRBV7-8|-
TGTGCCAGCAGCCAGAATGCGGATACGCAGTATTTT
CASSQNADTQYF
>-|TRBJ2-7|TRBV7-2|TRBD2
TGTGCCAGCAGCTTTAGCGGGCAAACGTACGAGCAGTACTTC
CASSFSGQTYEQYF
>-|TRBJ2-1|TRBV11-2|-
TGTGCCAGCAGCATAAATGAGCAGTTCTTC
CASSINEQFF
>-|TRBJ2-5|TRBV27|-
TGTGCCAGCAGTATAGCCCCCCGGGTTGAGACCCAGTACTTC
CASSIAPRVETQYF
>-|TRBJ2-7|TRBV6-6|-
TGTGCCAGCAGCAAAACTAGCAGCTCCTCCTACGAGCAGTACTTC
CASSKTSSSSYEQYF